Described below is a single TCR beta chain sequence and its context. The sample is drawn from a study of blood T cell repertoires in COVID-19. After removal of 3 bases from V and 2 bases from J, the junction contained 8 bases not matched to a gene. The CDR3 totals 17 residues. Germline assignment: CDR1 MGHRA and CDR2 YSYEKL. Participant-given clinical history determined each cohort assignment. The table came from immunoSEQ multiplex PCR; TCRdb's copy has only in-frame clones and leaves some out. Found here are 290,000 or so clones, 90% of them singletons; the top ten hold 3.5% to 4.5%. The sample was PBMCs or T cells enriched from blood (not recorded which). The chain has TRBV4-1 and TRBJ1-2, with 11 bases identical to TRBD1. This sequence was found in a woman aged 18-30 years with acute COVID-19. CDR3 DNA sequence: TGCGCCAGCAGCCAGAACTACCGGGACAGGGGGAACTATGGCTACACCTTC. It yields the protein CASSQNYRDRGNYGYTF.